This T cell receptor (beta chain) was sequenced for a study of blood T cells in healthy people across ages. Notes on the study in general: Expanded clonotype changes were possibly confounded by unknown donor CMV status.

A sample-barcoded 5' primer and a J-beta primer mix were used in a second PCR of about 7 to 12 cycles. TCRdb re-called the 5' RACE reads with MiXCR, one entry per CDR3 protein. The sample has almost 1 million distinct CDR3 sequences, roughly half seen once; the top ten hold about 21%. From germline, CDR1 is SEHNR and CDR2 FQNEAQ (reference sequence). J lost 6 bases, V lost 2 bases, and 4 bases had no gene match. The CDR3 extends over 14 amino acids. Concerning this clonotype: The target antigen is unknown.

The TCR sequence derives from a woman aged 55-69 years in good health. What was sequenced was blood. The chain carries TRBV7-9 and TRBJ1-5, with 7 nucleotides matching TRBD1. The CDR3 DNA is TGTGCCAGCAGCTTACAGGGGGACTCTCAGCCCCAGCATTTT. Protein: CASSLQGDSQPQHF.